The present T cell receptor beta chain was sequenced within a study of shared clonotypes between healthy human individuals. CDR1 and CDR2 from the germline V gene are MGHDK and SYGVNS. V dropped 3 bases and J dropped 1 base, with 9 bases sitting between them. This CDR3 region has 14 residues. When replicate PCRs were run on sorted subsets, they used about 200 ng DNA, roughly 30,000 T cell genomes. Sequencing was performed with immunoSEQ multiplex PCR; in TCRdb, only in-frame clones are kept and a portion is missing. Of over a million clones detected, roughly 96% appear once; the ten largest clones hold roughly 1.2%.

The receptor's source is a man aged 25 to 45 in good health. Sample: naive CD4+ T cells sorted from blood. Subset defined: CD45RA+ positively selected. The chain uses TRBV25-1 and TRBJ2-5; D unclear. CDR3 in amino acids: CASSEVGSQETQYF. The CDR3 region has the DNA TGTGCCAGCAGTGAGGTGGGATCCCAAGAGACCCAGTACTTC.